This T cell receptor beta chain was recorded in a study of shared clonotypes between healthy human individuals. Findings of the study overall: Generation probability values for non-shared clonotypes were lower than those for clonotypes shared by all four donors.

The donors, healthy adults who were HIV-negative, had experienced no recent acute infections or vaccinations. Each donor was a Caucasian adult residing in Nashville, Tennessee. Division of CD4+ cells produced a CD45RA+ naive subset and a CD45RA-negative memory subset. This CDR3 contains 16 residues. Germline values: CDR1 SGHNT, CDR2 YYREEE (reference sequence). J was trimmed by 8 bases and V by 0 bases; bases with no gene match: 9. TCRdb keeps only in-frame clones here, not all; method: immunoSEQ multiplex PCR. Of 1,100,000 or so clones listed, more than 75% are singletons. Remarks on this clone: Antigen unknown.

The receptor was derived from a man younger than 35 in good health. Some clones in this sample may be carry-over from other donors' samples. This chain connects TRBV5-4 to TRBJ2-1; 9 positions agree with TRBD2. The material sequenced was memory CD4+ T cells from PBMCs. Subset given: CD45RA-negative fraction. The DNA for the CDR3 is TGTGCCAGCAGCTTGGCTCGGCTAGCGGGAAGCGATGAGCAGTTCTTC. It yields the protein CASSLARLAGSDEQFF.